This paragraph reports one T cell receptor beta chain. Its antigen is currently unknown. The data derive from a study of response to subunit inactivated influenza vaccine. Study outcomes and limitations: The authors offered the suggestion that each seasonal influenza vaccination recruits few new T cells.

TCRdb reanalysed the RT-PCR reads using MiXCR and keeps one entry per CDR3 protein. The data hold fewer than 250,000 distinct CDR3 sequences, with under 15% observed a single time. The sequence came from a man aged 45-65 years who received an inactivated influenza vaccine. The sample was CD8+ T cells sorted from PBMCs, taken 5 days after vaccination.

CDR3 residues: CASSFYRDSSNEQFF. The CDR3 region has the DNA TGTGCCAGCAGCTTCTACAGGGATTCTTCCAATGAGCAGTTCTTC. The chain joins TRBV7-8 to TRBJ2-1; D might be TRBD1 (6 bases). This CDR3 is 15 amino acids long. Looked up from germline, CDR1 is SGHVS and CDR2 is FQNEAQ. V was clipped by 3 bases and J by 6 bases, with 15 bases between them.